The subject of this entry is one T cell receptor (beta chain). This entry belongs to a study of blood T cell repertoires in COVID-19. Across the whole study: Specimens from acute and convalescent COVID-19 originated in the United States, Italy and Spain.

The repertoire was sequenced with immunoSEQ multiplex PCR; TCRdb's copy has only in-frame clones and lacks some. The data show 270,000 or so clones, with approximately 87% seen just once and approximately 12% held by the top ten. This CDR3 region has 11 residues. Trimming took 4 bases from V and 12 from J, leaving 10 bases between them. The V gene is TRBV12-3 or TRBV12-4, the J gene TRBJ1-5, with no clear D. Material for sequencing was peripheral blood. This TCR was recovered from a woman in her thirties with COVID-19, enrolled during active disease. CDR3 sequence (DNA): TGTGCCAGCAGTTCACGAGGGTACCAGCATTTT. Residues: CASSSRGYQHF.